Here is one T cell receptor beta chain with its context. Its antigen is currently unknown. The source of the sample is a study of T cell repertoires in cytomegalovirus infection. As for the study in general: Recently identified HLA-C-restricted CMV epitopes and well-studied HLA-B-restricted CMV epitopes were used by the study. It can be stated that public TCR beta signatures indicated CMV infection as well as a matching HLA type. Overall study findings and caveats: Public TCR beta family frequency separated CMV-and-HLA carriers, including in an independent cohort. HLA-C-restricted TCR beta clonotypes specific for CMV led the ex vivo response.

TCRdb analysed the reads with MiXCR anew, one entry per CDR3 protein. Of 650,000 to 900,000 distinct CDR3 sequences listed, about 28% are singletons. V lost 1 base and J 5 bases, leaving 10 bases between the germline ends. This CDR3 is 14 amino acids long. The TCR was taken from a human donor in good health (CMV status not recorded). Some clones in this sample may be carry-over from other donors' samples. V is TRBV12-3 or TRBV12-4 and J is TRBJ2-3, with D perhaps TRBD2 (6 bases). Source: cultured CD8+ T cells from PBMCs, taken from culture after CMV antigen stimulation. CDR3 residues: CASSLVSGEDTQYF. The CDR3 nucleotides are TGTGCCAGCAGTTTAGTCTCGGGGGAAGATACGCAGTATTTT.